These T cell receptor beta chains were read from a single sample in a study of cytomegalovirus exposure and HLA in healthy donors. This table comes from immunoSEQ multiplex PCR, and its TCRdb copy is limited to in-frame clones, with some not included. The sample holds approximately 110,000 clones, 69% seen once. Sequences were obtained from PBMCs. The source is a woman between 65 and 79 years old in good health and CMV-seropositive. Both conserved end residues are part of each CDR3. A D gene is named only where the DNA matches it firmly. The size field is filled for only some rows; it gives once, few, many or a size class.

abundance: .; j_gene: TRBJ1-3; v_gene: TRBV30; d_gene: .; CDR3nt: TGTGCCTGGAGCTCCGGGAGCTCTGGAAACACCATATATTTT; CDR3aa: CAWSSGSSGNTIYF
abundance: few; j_gene: TRBJ2-3; v_gene: TRBV9; d_gene: .; CDR3nt: TGTGCCAGCAGCGCTGATCCAGGGAAAGATACGCAGTATTTT; CDR3aa: CASSADPGKDTQYF
abundance: .; j_gene: TRBJ2-3; v_gene: TRBV6-6; d_gene: TRBD2; CDR3nt: TGTGCCAGCAGAATGACTAGCGGGGGGGCGCCCGATACGCAGTATTTT; CDR3aa: CASRMTSGGAPDTQYF
abundance: .; j_gene: TRBJ1-5; v_gene: TRBV10-3; d_gene: TRBD1; CDR3nt: TGTGCCATCAGTGAGGCCCCGACAGGGGGGGTCAATCAGCCCCAGCATTTT; CDR3aa: CAISEAPTGGVNQPQHF
abundance: .; j_gene: TRBJ2-7; v_gene: TRBV5-1; d_gene: .; CDR3nt: TGCGCCAGCAGCTTAACAACCTACGAGCAGTACTTC; CDR3aa: CASSLTTYEQYF
abundance: once; j_gene: TRBJ1-2; v_gene: TRBV27; d_gene: .; CDR3nt: TGTGCCAGCAGGACAAGCCTATTGGGCTACACCTTC; CDR3aa: CASRTSLLGYTF
abundance: once; j_gene: TRBJ1-2; v_gene: TRBV7-9; d_gene: TRBD1; CDR3nt: TGTGCCAGCTCTGCAGGGGGCCTCGAAGTCGCTAACTATGGCTACACCTTC; CDR3aa: CASSAGGLEVANYGYTF
abundance: .; j_gene: TRBJ2-5; v_gene: TRBV7-6; d_gene: .; CDR3nt: TGTGCCAGCAGCTTAGAATACGGGAAAGAGACCCAGTACTTC; CDR3aa: CASSLEYGKETQYF
abundance: .; j_gene: TRBJ1-5; v_gene: TRBV4-1; d_gene: .; CDR3nt: TGCGCCAGCAGCCAAGATGCCGCCGGGCAGCCCCAGCATTTT; CDR3aa: CASSQDAAGQPQHF
abundance: .; j_gene: TRBJ2-7; v_gene: TRBV25-1; d_gene: TRBD2; CDR3nt: TGTGCCAGCAGTGAATATCCTAGCGGGGGGTACTACGAGCAGTACTTC; CDR3aa: CASSEYPSGGYYEQYF
abundance: many; j_gene: TRBJ1-4; v_gene: TRBV27; d_gene: .; CDR3nt: TGTGCCAGCAAGCCGGGGACTAATGAAAAACTGTTTTTT; CDR3aa: CASKPGTNEKLFF
abundance: .; j_gene: TRBJ2-5; v_gene: TRBV12-5; d_gene: TRBD1; CDR3nt: TGTGCTAGTGGTACCACCGGGACAGGAAGGGAGACCCAGTACTTC; CDR3aa: CASGTTGTGRETQYF
abundance: .; j_gene: TRBJ2-2; v_gene: TRBV15; d_gene: TRBD1; CDR3nt: TGTGCCACCAGCAGCCATGGGACAGCGAACACCGGGGAGCTGTTTTTT; CDR3aa: CATSSHGTANTGELFF
abundance: .; j_gene: TRBJ2-3; v_gene: TRBV6-4; d_gene: .; CDR3nt: TGTGCCAGCAGTGAAGGGGCCCCAGATACGCAGTATTTT; CDR3aa: CASSEGAPDTQYF
abundance: .; j_gene: TRBJ1-1; v_gene: TRBV7-6; d_gene: TRBD1; CDR3nt: TGTGCCAGCAGCTTAGCCGGGACAGGGAACACTGAAGCTTTCTTT; CDR3aa: CASSLAGTGNTEAFF
abundance: few; j_gene: TRBJ1-5; v_gene: TRBV10-2; d_gene: TRBD1; CDR3nt: TGCGCCAGCAGTGAACAGGGGGGATTTCAGCCCCAGCATTTT; CDR3aa: CASSEQGGFQPQHF